These T cell receptor beta chains were read from a single sample in a study of cytomegalovirus exposure and HLA in healthy donors. Method: immunoSEQ multiplex PCR; TCRdb's copy keeps in-frame clones and lacks some. The data hold about 160,000 clones, with about 85% observed a single time. The sample consisted of PBMCs. The receptors stem from a young man in good health and CMV-seropositive. The CDR3 runs from the conserved cysteine through the conserved F or W. A D gene is named only where the DNA matches it firmly. Clone size is given for some rows only: seen once, a few or many times, or a class if the clone is expanded.

>-|TRBJ1-5|TRBV7-9|-|14
TGTGCCAGCAGCTTAGGACAGGACAATCAGCCCCAGCATTTT
CASSLGQDNQPQHF
>-|TRBJ2-3|TRBV7-2|-|16
TGTGCCAGCAGCTTAGTTCAGGGCGGACACACAGATACGCAGTATTTT
CASSLVQGGHTDTQYF
>-|TRBJ1-1|TRBV19|once|13
TGTGCCAGTACACGGCAGGGTAACACTGAAGCTTTCTTT
CASTRQGNTEAFF
>TRBD2|TRBJ2-2|TRBV9|-|15
TGTGCCAGCAGCGTCGCTAGCGGTTACACCGGGGAGCTGTTTTTT
CASSVASGYTGELFF
>TRBD2|TRBJ2-5|TRBV6-5|-|15
TGTGCCAGCAGTTACCTGACTAGCGGAGAAGAGACCCAGTACTTC
CASSYLTSGEETQYF
>TRBD2|TRBJ2-1|TRBV25-1|-|12
TGTGCCAGCAGGACTAGCGGCAATGAGCAGTTCTTC
CASRTSGNEQFF
>-|TRBJ1-2|TRBV6-1|-|17
TGTGCCAGCAGTGAAGCGTTCCTCGGGACGGGACTTTATGGCTACACCTTC
CASSEAFLGTGLYGYTF
>-|TRBJ2-5|TRBV20-1|few|11
TGCAGTGCTAGAGTACGGGAGACCCAGTACTTC
CSARVRETQYF
>TRBD1|TRBJ2-6|TRBV6-6|-|16
TGTGCCAGCAGAGGGACAGGAAGCTCTGGGGCCAACGGCCTGACTTTC
CASRGTGSSGANGLTF
>-|TRBJ1-3|TRBV10-3|once|14
TGTGCCATCGGAGACCTTAAAGAGGGAAACACTATATATTTT
CAIGDLKEGNTIYF
>-|TRBJ2-1|TRBV6-6|once|10
TGTGCCAGCCGGAGCAATGAGCAGTTCTTC
CASRSNEQFF
>-|TRBJ1-1|TRBV7-8|-|16
TGTGCCAGCAGCTTAGCGAATGCAGGGCTTAACACTGAAGCTTTCTTT
CASSLANAGLNTEAFF
>TRBD2|TRBJ2-5|TRBV18|-|16
TGTGCCAGCTCACCAGGTAGCGGGGGTTTCGGAGAGACCCAGTACTTC
CASSPGSGGFGETQYF
>TRBD1|TRBJ1-6|TRBV14|-|16
TGTGCCAGCAGCCAAGATGGGACAGGGGGACTCCCACCCCTCCACTTT
CASSQDGTGGLPPLHF
>TRBD1|TRBJ1-2|TRBV30|once|14
TGTGCCTGGAGTGTTAGAGGGGGCGGTTATGGCTACACCTTC
CAWSVRGGGYGYTF
>-|TRBJ2-7|TRBV30|-|12
TGTGCCTGGAGTGTACTTCCGGGGGAGCAGTACTTC
CAWSVLPGEQYF
>-|TRBJ1-1|TRBV5-4|-|12
TGTGCCAGCAGCTCCCTCGGAGGAGGAGCTTTCTTT
CASSSLGGGAFF
>TRBD1|TRBJ2-5|TRBV7-2|-|16
TGTGCCAGCAGCTCCAGGGACAGGGGTTTCGAAGAGACCCAGTACTTC
CASSSRDRGFEETQYF
>TRBD2|TRBJ2-1|TRBV4-1|-|16
TGCGCCAGCAGCCAACCGACTAGCGGGGGGGGCAATGAGCAGTTCTTC
CASSQPTSGGGNEQFF
>TRBD2|TRBJ2-5|TRBV4-3|-|16
TGCGCCAGCAGCCAAGGCGTAGCGGGGAATCAAGAGACCCAGTACTTC
CASSQGVAGNQETQYF
>TRBD1|TRBJ2-7|TRBV7-2|-|14
TGTGCCAGCAGCCCTCGGGACAGCTCCTACGAGCAGTACTTC
CASSPRDSSYEQYF
>-|TRBJ1-3|TRBV19|few|14
TGTGCCAGTACCGCGGACAGCTCTGGAAACACCATATATTTT
CASTADSSGNTIYF
>TRBD1|TRBJ1-1|TRBV4-3|-|17
TGCGCCAGCAGCCTAAGGTCCCCGGGACAGGGCGGGACTGAAGCTTTCTTT
CASSLRSPGQGGTEAFF
>TRBD1|TRBJ1-2|TRBV5-8|-|17
TGTGCCAGCAGCGGACTGACAGGGGGCGCAGGGCTCTATGGCTACACCTTC
CASSGLTGGAGLYGYTF
>-|TRBJ2-5|TRBV7-2|-|15
TGTGCCAGCAGCTTAGGGGGGCTCTACCAAGAGACCCAGTACTTC
CASSLGGLYQETQYF
>-|TRBJ2-2|TRBV11-3|-|16
TGTGCCAGCAGCCCCTTCTTCCAGGCCACCGGTAGGGAGCTGTTTTTT
CASSPFFQATGRELFF